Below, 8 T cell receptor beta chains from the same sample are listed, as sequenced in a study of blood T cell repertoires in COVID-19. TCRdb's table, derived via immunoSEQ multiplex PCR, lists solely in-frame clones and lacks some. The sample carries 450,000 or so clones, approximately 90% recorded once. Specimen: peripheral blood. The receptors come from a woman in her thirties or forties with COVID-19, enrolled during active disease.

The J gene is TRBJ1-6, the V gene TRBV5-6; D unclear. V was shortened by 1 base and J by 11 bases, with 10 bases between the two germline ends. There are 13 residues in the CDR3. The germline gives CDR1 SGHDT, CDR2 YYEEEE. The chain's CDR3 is CASSLSSGTPLHF. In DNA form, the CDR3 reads TGTGCCAGCAGCTTGTCGTCCGGGACACCCCTCCACTTT.

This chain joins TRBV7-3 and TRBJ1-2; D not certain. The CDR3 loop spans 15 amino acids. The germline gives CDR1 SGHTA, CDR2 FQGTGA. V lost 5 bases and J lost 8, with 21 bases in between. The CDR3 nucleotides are TGTGCCAGCAGCCCCCCGGGTGGTGGTAGTGACGGCTACACCTTC. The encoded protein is CASSPPGGGSDGYTF.

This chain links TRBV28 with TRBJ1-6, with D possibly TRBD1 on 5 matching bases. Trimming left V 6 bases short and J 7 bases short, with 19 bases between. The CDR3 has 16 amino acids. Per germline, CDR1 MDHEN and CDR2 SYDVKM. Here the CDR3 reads CASRNGQAPRNSPLHF. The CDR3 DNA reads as TGTGCCAGCAGAAATGGACAAGCCCCGCGGAATTCACCCCTCCACTTT.

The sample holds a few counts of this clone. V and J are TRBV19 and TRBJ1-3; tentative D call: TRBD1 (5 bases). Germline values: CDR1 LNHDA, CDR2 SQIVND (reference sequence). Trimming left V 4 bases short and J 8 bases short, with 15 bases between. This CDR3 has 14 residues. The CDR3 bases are TGTGCCAGTAGTAGGGGCGGGGGTTTGGACACCATATATTTT. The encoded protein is CASSRGGGLDTIYF.

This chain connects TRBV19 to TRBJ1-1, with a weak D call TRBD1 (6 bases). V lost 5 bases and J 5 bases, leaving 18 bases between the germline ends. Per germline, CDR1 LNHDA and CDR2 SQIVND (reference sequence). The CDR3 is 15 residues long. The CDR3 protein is CASSFITGLGTEAFF. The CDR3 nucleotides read TGTGCCAGTAGTTTCATCACAGGGTTGGGTACTGAAGCTTTCTTT.

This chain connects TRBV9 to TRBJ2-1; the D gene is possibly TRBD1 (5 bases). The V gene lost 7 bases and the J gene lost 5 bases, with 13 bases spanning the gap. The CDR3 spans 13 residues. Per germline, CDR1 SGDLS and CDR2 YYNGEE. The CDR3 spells CASGWGLDNEQFF. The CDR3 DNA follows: TGTGCCAGCGGATGGGGCCTCGACAATGAGCAGTTCTTC.

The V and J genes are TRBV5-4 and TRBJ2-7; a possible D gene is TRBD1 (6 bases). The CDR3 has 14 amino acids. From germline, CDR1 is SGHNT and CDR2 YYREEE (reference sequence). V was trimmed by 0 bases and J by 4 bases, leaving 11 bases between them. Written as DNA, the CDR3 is TGTGCCAGCAGCTTGGAACAGGGAGCATACGAGCAGTACTTC. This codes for CASSLEQGAYEQYF.

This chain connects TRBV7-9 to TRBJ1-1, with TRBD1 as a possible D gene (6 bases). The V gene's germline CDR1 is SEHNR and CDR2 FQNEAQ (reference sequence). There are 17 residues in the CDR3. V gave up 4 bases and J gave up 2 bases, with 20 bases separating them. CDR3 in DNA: TGTGCCAGCAGCTGGGGGAGTGAGGGACACAATAACACTGAAGCTTTCTTT. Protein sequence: CASSWGSEGHNNTEAFF.